A selection of T cell receptor beta chains follows, all from one sample in a study of cytomegalovirus exposure and HLA in healthy donors. TCRdb's copy holds only in-frame clones and misses some; the assay was immunoSEQ multiplex PCR. Found here are 100,000 to 150,000 clones, around 90% of them singletons; the top ten hold approximately 2%. The source material was PBMCs. These receptors were collected from a woman younger than 30 in good health and CMV-seronegative. Both conserved end residues are part of each CDR3. The D gene is left open where the match is weak. Clone sizes are given selectively: once, few, many, or a class where the clone is expanded.

D	V	size	J	DNA	CDR3
.	TRBV15	.	TRBJ1-1	TGTGCCACCAGCAGTTTAGAGAGGGATGAAGCTTTCTTT	CATSSLERDEAFF
.	TRBV7-8	.	TRBJ2-3	TGTGCCAGCAGCTTAGCTGTTGGGGGCTACACAGATACGCAGTATTTT	CASSLAVGGYTDTQYF
TRBD2	TRBV2	.	TRBJ2-7	TGTGCCAGCAGTGACGGCGGGAGTGAGCAGTACTTC	CASSDGGSEQYF
TRBD1	TRBV14	.	TRBJ2-7	TGTGCCAGCAGCCAAGGGACAGGGGCCTACGAGCAGTACTTC	CASSQGTGAYEQYF
TRBD2	TRBV9	.	TRBJ2-1	TGTGCCAGCAGCGGTGGACTAGCGGGAGTGGGGCGCGGCAATGAGCAGTTCTTC	CASSGGLAGVGRGNEQFF
TRBD1	TRBV4-1	.	TRBJ1-1	TGCGCCAGCAGCCCACAGGGGACTGAAGCTTTCTTT	CASSPQGTEAFF
TRBD2	TRBV5-6	.	TRBJ2-7	TGTGCCAGCAGCTTCGAAATCGTGGGAGGGCGGGGCGAGCAGTACTTC	CASSFEIVGGRGEQYF
.	TRBV21-1	.	TRBJ1-5	TGTGCCAGCAGCAGAAAATCACAGGGGGCCCGTATCTCGAATAGCAATCAGCCCCAGCATTTT	CASSRKSQGARISNSNQPQHF
TRBD2	TRBV4-1	.	TRBJ2-7	TGCGCCAGCAGCCAAAGGTCCGGGCGGGAGGGCCGGTACGAGCAGTACTTC	CASSQRSGREGRYEQYF
.	TRBV15	.	TRBJ2-5	TGTGCCACCAGCAGAGAGGTCCAGGGTCAGGAGACCCAGTACTTC	CATSREVQGQETQYF
TRBD2	TRBV11-2	.	TRBJ2-3	TGTGCCAGCAGCCCAGGACCGGGACTAGCGGGAGGGCCTACAGATACGCAGTATTTT	CASSPGPGLAGGPTDTQYF
.	TRBV21-1	.	TRBJ2-7	TGTGCCAGCAGCAAGGGAGTAGCGGGGCCTCCCTACGAGCAGTACTTC	CASSKGVAGPPYEQYF
TRBD2	TRBV19	.	TRBJ2-7	TGTGCCAGTAGTGTAGCGGGAGGGAGCTCCTACGAGCAGTACTTC	CASSVAGGSSYEQYF
.	TRBV7-2	.	TRBJ2-1	TGTGCCAGCAGCACTAGCAATGAGCAGTTCTTC	CASSTSNEQFF
.	TRBV5-1	.	TRBJ1-4	TGCGCCAGCAGCTTAACCGGAACTAATGAAAAACTGTTTTTT	CASSLTGTNEKLFF
.	TRBV5-6	.	TRBJ1-5	TGTGCCAGCAGCTTGGGGGGCGCCTGGCCCCAGCATTTT	CASSLGGAWPQHF
TRBD2	TRBV19	.	TRBJ2-5	TGTGCCAGTAGTTTAGCGGGAGGCTTAGAGACCCAGTACTTC	CASSLAGGLETQYF
TRBD1	TRBV7-9	.	TRBJ2-1	TGTGCCAGCAGCCCACCGACAGGGGGCCTTTTCAATGAGCAGTTCTTC	CASSPPTGGLFNEQFF
TRBD1	TRBV2	.	TRBJ2-1	TGTGCCAGCAGTTGGGGACAGGGTTCGAATGAGCAGTTCTTC	CASSWGQGSNEQFF
TRBD1	TRBV27	.	TRBJ1-5	TGTGCCAGCAGTTTAAGACAGGGCCAGCAGCCCCAGCATTTT	CASSLRQGQQPQHF
.	TRBV7-9	.	TRBJ2-4	TGTGCCAGCAGCTTAACGTTGGGAGCGGTAGCCAAAAACATTCAGTACTTC	CASSLTLGAVAKNIQYF
.	TRBV10-2	.	TRBJ2-5	TGCGCCAGCGCTGGGACTTTCGCCTTGAGGGAGACCCAGTACTTC	CASAGTFALRETQYF
.	TRBV5-1	.	TRBJ1-1	TGCGCCAGCAGCTTGGGGCCAGGGCCAACTGAAGCTTTCTTT	CASSLGPGPTEAFF
TRBD2	TRBV4-1	.	TRBJ2-7	TGCGCCAGCAGCCAAGAGGGGCTAGCGGGAGCCTACGAGCAGTACTTC	CASSQEGLAGAYEQYF
.	TRBV6-1	.	TRBJ1-1	TGTGCCAGCAGTGAGGAATCGGTCGGGGACACTGAAGCTTTCTTT	CASSEESVGDTEAFF
.	TRBV5-1	few	TRBJ2-7	TGCGCCAGCAGCTTTGATAGCGCCTACGAGCAGTACTTC	CASSFDSAYEQYF
.	TRBV6-1	.	TRBJ2-7	TGTGCCAGCAGTGAACTTTTGGGCCTTTATGAGCAGTACTTC	CASSELLGLYEQYF
.	TRBV7-9	.	TRBJ1-1	TGTGCCAGCAGCTCCCCGGGGCAGGGGACTGAAGCTTTCTTT	CASSSPGQGTEAFF
TRBD1	TRBV6-5	.	TRBJ1-2	TGTGCCAGCAGTTACGGGGACAGGGGGTCGAGTGGCTACACCTTC	CASSYGDRGSSGYTF
TRBD2	TRBV29-1	.	TRBJ2-7	TGCAGCGGCCGGGAGGCAGCGGGAGACGAGCAGTACTTC	CSGREAAGDEQYF
TRBD1	TRBV11-3	once	TRBJ2-7	TGTGCCAGCAGCCACCTGACAGGGGGCAACTACGAGCAGTACTTC	CASSHLTGGNYEQYF
TRBD1	TRBV5-1	.	TRBJ2-3	TGCGCCAGCAGAGAGGGGGCAGTCACAGATACGCAGTATTTT	CASREGAVTDTQYF
TRBD1	TRBV9	.	TRBJ1-5	TGTGCCAGCAGCCCCTCGGGACAGGGACCATATAGCAATCAGCCCCAGCATTTT	CASSPSGQGPYSNQPQHF
.	TRBV5-1	once	TRBJ2-3	TGCGCCAGCAGCTTGGTAGGTTCGGACAATACGCAGTATTTT	CASSLVGSDNTQYF
TRBD2	TRBV27	.	TRBJ2-5	TGTGCCAGCAGTCCGACCGGGGGGGGGCGCCGGGAGACCCAGTACTTC	CASSPTGGGRRETQYF
.	TRBV4-1	.	TRBJ2-7	TGCGCCAGCAGCCTCCTGGGGGGCGAGCAGTACTTC	CASSLLGGEQYF
TRBD1	TRBV13	.	TRBJ2-7	TGTGCCAGCAGCTTAGCCGGGACAGCTGCCCACGAGCAGTACTTC	CASSLAGTAAHEQYF
TRBD1	TRBV28	.	TRBJ2-7	TGTGCCAGCAGTCAAGGGACAGGCCTTTCCTACGAGCAGTACTTC	CASSQGTGLSYEQYF
.	TRBV6-5	.	TRBJ2-2	TGTGCCAGCAGTTCCTATGGTCGCGGGAAATCCGGGGAGCTGTTTTTT	CASSSYGRGKSGELFF
.	TRBV9	few	TRBJ1-2	TGTGCCAGCAGCGTAGAGGTCGTCAGGGGCCCCGCTAACTATGGCTACACCTTC	CASSVEVVRGPANYGYTF
TRBD1	TRBV25-1	.	TRBJ2-5	TGTGCCAGCAGTGGGGGGACAGGGGAACAAGAGACCCAGTACTTC	CASSGGTGEQETQYF
TRBD1	TRBV10-2	.	TRBJ1-1	TGCGCCAGCAGACCTTCGGGACAGAGGTACACTGAAGCTTTCTTT	CASRPSGQRYTEAFF
.	TRBV19	.	TRBJ1-5	TGTGCCAGTACCACCTCGGGAAATCAGCCCCAGCATTTT	CASTTSGNQPQHF
.	TRBV9	.	TRBJ2-7	TGTGCCAGCAGCGCATTCCCCCTCCAGGGTCCGCAAATGTACGAGCAGTACTTC	CASSAFPLQGPQMYEQYF
.	TRBV4-1	.	TRBJ1-2	TGCGCCAGCAGCCAAGCGGGAGACGGAGCCTATGGCTACACCTTC	CASSQAGDGAYGYTF
.	TRBV5-6	.	TRBJ2-3	TGTGCCAGCAGCGAGCCAACGGTTAACACAGATACGCAGTATTTT	CASSEPTVNTDTQYF
TRBD2	TRBV7-6	.	TRBJ2-7	TGTGCCAGCAGCCCCCGACTAGCGGGAGGAGGGGCCTACGAGCAGTACTTC	CASSPRLAGGGAYEQYF
.	TRBV29-1	.	TRBJ2-3	TGCAGCCCTCGCCCGGCAGGGCCATCGGATACGCAGTATTTT	CSPRPAGPSDTQYF
.	TRBV7-9	.	TRBJ2-7	TGTGCCAGCAGCTCTCCTGGCGGTTGGGGCAAAACTTCGGTGTACGAGCAGTACTTC	CASSSPGGWGKTSVYEQYF
.	TRBV28	once	TRBJ1-1	TGTGCCAGCGGCAGGGGGAACACTGAAGCTTTCTTT	CASGRGNTEAFF
.	TRBV5-1	.	TRBJ2-2	TGCGCCAGCAGCTTGTATGCCGGGGAGCTGTTTTTT	CASSLYAGELFF
.	TRBV5-5	.	TRBJ2-3	TGTGCCAGCAGATGGTCTCTACTCTTCACAGATACGCAGTATTTT	CASRWSLLFTDTQYF
.	TRBV7-9	once	TRBJ2-1	TGTGCCAGCAGCTTAGGGGGGACTTGGGATGAGCAGTTCTTC	CASSLGGTWDEQFF
.	TRBV5-1	.	TRBJ2-1	TGCGCCAGCAGCTTTGGGAGTTCCTACAATGAGCAGTTCTTC	CASSFGSSYNEQFF
.	TRBV7-9	.	TRBJ2-7	TGTGCCAGCAGCTCGACAGGTTACGAGCAGTACTTC	CASSSTGYEQYF
.	TRBV5-1	few	TRBJ2-7	TGCGCCAGCAGCTGGGGGGACGGGGACGAGCAGTACTTC	CASSWGDGDEQYF
.	TRBV5-6	once	TRBJ1-3	TGTGCCAGCAGCTTGGCCTTATGGAGGACTGGAAACACCATATATTTT	CASSLALWRTGNTIYF
TRBD1	TRBV28	.	TRBJ2-7	TGTGCCAGCAGTTTATGGGGACAGAGGACGGACGAGCAGTACTTC	CASSLWGQRTDEQYF
.	TRBV28	few	TRBJ1-3	TGTGCCAGCAGTTACGTTAGGAGGCAATCTGGAAACACCATATATTTT	CASSYVRRQSGNTIYF
.	TRBV7-9	.	TRBJ2-3	TGTGCCAGCAGCTCCGATTTTGGTACGGGGACATTGAATACGCAGTATTTT	CASSSDFGTGTLNTQYF